Presented here are 14 T cell receptor beta chains from one specimen sequenced in a study of beta chain features in type 1 diabetes. What was sequenced were expressed TCRB transcripts, since all of the isolated RNA had been reverse transcribed. Sequencing was performed with immunoSEQ multiplex PCR; in TCRdb, only in-frame clones are kept and a portion is missing. Found here are around 330,000 clones, 9.5% to 12% of them singletons; the top ten hold 0.015%. Sequencing input: naive CD4+ T cells from blood. Receptors were obtained from a woman in her 30s in good health.

This chain joins TRBV2 and TRBJ2-6; D is ambiguous. The CDR3 runs 14 residues. V shed 8 bases and J shed 2 bases, with 10 bases lying between them. Per the germline V gene, CDR1 is SNHLY and CDR2 is FYNNEI. Written as DNA, the CDR3 is TGTGCCAGCCTTGAGAGTCCTGGGGCCAACGTCCTGACTTTC. Residues: CASLESPGANVLTF.

The rearrangement links TRBV30 to TRBJ1-2; the match to TRBD1 covers 7 bases. The CDR3 consists of 13 residues. V lost 0 bases, J lost 6 bases, and 4 bases stayed unmatched. Germline V CDR1 and CDR2: GTSNPN, SVGIG (reference sequence). For the CDR3, the DNA is TGTGCCTGGAGTGTCCAGACAGGGAATGGCTACACCTTC. Protein sequence: CAWSVQTGNGYTF.

This clone was seen more than once but under ten times. The chain joins TRBV11-2 to TRBJ1-5; the match to TRBD1 covers 7 bases. The V segment lost 6 bases and the J segment 3 bases; nucleotides outside the gene matches: 2. CDR1 and CDR2 from the germline V gene are SGHAT and FQNNGV. This CDR3 is 13 amino acids long. CDR3 protein: CASSGTDNQPQHF. The DNA of the CDR3 is TGTGCCAGCAGTGGGACAGACAATCAGCCCCAGCATTTT.

This clone has just a few counts. The rearrangement joins TRBV28 to TRBJ2-1, with no clear D. The CDR3 has 15 amino acids. CDR1 is MDHEN and CDR2 is SYDVKM in the germline V gene. Trimming took off 7 bases at V and 6 bases at J, with 19 bases between the two ends. The CDR3, as DNA: TGTGCCAGCAAAGTCCCCAGTCTCGGGTTCAATGAGCAGTTCTTC. It encodes CASKVPSLGFNEQFF.

The sample holds a few counts of this clone. The chain joins TRBV30 to TRBJ2-7; 8 bases fit TRBD2. Germline V gene data show CDR1 as GTSNPN and CDR2 as SVGIG (reference sequence). After removal of 6 bases from V and 8 bases from J, the junction contained 9 bases not matched to a gene. The CDR3 has 12 amino acids. CDR3 residues: CACGPGLEKQYF. The CDR3 DNA sequence: TGTGCCTGCGGACCGGGACTAGAAAAGCAGTACTTC. Using reference TRBV30 and TRBJ2-7 for the parts outside the CDR3, the full variable domain is SQTIHQWPATLVQPVGSPLSLECTVEGTSNPNLYWYRQAAGRGLQLLFYSVGIGQISSEVPQNLSASRPQDRQFILSSKKLLLSDSGFYLCACGPGLEKQYFGPGTRLTVT.

CDR3 protein: CASSPRGGGSYEQYF. CDR3 DNA: TGTGCCAGCTCACCAAGGGGAGGGGGCTCCTACGAGCAGTACTTC. The chain combines TRBV18 with TRBJ2-7; D possibly corresponds to TRBD2 (7 bases). Trimming stripped 2 bases from V and 0 bases from J, with 11 bases between. Germline-derived CDR1 and CDR2 are KGHSH and LQKENI. The CDR3 loop spans 15 amino acids.

The J gene is TRBJ2-2, the V gene TRBV15; D uncertain. The germline V and J ends were trimmed by 0 bases and 4 bases, with 12 bases remaining between them. Germline CDR1 and CDR2: LNHNV and YYDKDF (reference sequence). The CDR3 covers 16 residues. This CDR3 reads CATSRDLTVRTGELFF. The DNA for the CDR3 is TGTGCCACCAGCAGAGATTTAACAGTCCGCACCGGGGAGCTGTTTTTT.

This chain connects TRBV29-1 to TRBJ1-5; TRBD1 agrees at 12 bases. This CDR3 is built from 14 residues. J lost 5 bases, V lost 6 bases, and 5 bases had no gene match. Germline V gene lookup returns CDR1 SQVTM and CDR2 ANQGSEA. Written as DNA, the CDR3 is TGCAGCGTAGGGACAGGGGGCGCGGATCAGCCCCAGCATTTT. Translating it yields CSVGTGGADQPQHF.

The chain has TRBV7-3 and TRBJ1-1; 7 nucleotides agree with TRBD1. This CDR3 region has 15 residues. The germline V gene encodes CDR1 SGHTA and CDR2 FQGTGA. Trimming at V came to 1 base and at J to 4 bases, leaving 6 bases not matched to a gene. CDR3 amino acids: CASSLMAGGGTEAFF. The CDR3, as DNA: TGTGCCAGCAGCTTAATGGCAGGGGGAGGCACTGAAGCTTTCTTT.

The chain is built from TRBV5-1 and TRBJ1-1; D is unclear. Germline V gene data show CDR1 as SGHRS and CDR2 as YFSETQ. V dropped 2 bases and J dropped 0 bases, with 8 bases sitting between them. The CDR3 is made up of 14 amino acids. CDR3 sequence (DNA): TGCGCCAGCAGCTTAGCTACAGTGAACACTGAAGCTTTCTTT. Translated: CASSLATVNTEAFF.

The gene calls are TRBV2 and TRBJ2-2; 10 bases are a match to TRBD2. Trimming removed 2 bases from V and 7 bases from J; junction bases left unmatched: 7. Germline V CDR1 and CDR2: SNHLY, FYNNEI. The CDR3 totals 16 residues. Here the CDR3 reads CASSERLAGAGGELFF. The CDR3 DNA sequence: TGTGCCAGCAGTGAAAGGCTAGCGGGAGCTGGCGGGGAGCTGTTTTTT.

This clone came up a few times. The chain links TRBV6-5 to TRBJ2-1, with 11 bases aligning to TRBD2. Germline CDR1 reads MNHEY; CDR2 reads SVGAGI. CDR3 length: 15 residues. The V gene end was trimmed by 6 bases and the J gene end by 6 bases; junction bases not matched to a gene: 7. The CDR3 here is CASSSHSGGGNEQFF. CDR3 bases: TGTGCCAGCAGCTCCCATAGCGGGGGGGGCAATGAGCAGTTCTTC.

This clone was seen only a few times. V usage is TRBV5-1 and J usage is TRBJ1-4; D is ambiguous. Germline CDR1 reads SGHRS; CDR2 reads YFSETQ. V was shortened by 0 bases and J by 0 bases, with 12 bases between the two germline ends. This CDR3 has 17 residues. CDR3 region: CASSLGAVPATNEKLFF. The DNA of the CDR3 is TGCGCCAGCAGCTTGGGGGCAGTTCCAGCAACTAATGAAAAACTGTTTTTT.

The rearrangement joins TRBV18 to TRBJ2-1, with 10 bases identical to TRBD2. The CDR3 is 17 residues long. V lost 1 base and J lost 4; bases outside the gene matches: 7. CDR1 KGHSH and CDR2 LQKENI come from the germline V gene. The CDR3 loop is CASSPLRLAGVYNEQFF. CDR3 nucleotides: TGTGCCAGCTCACCACTCAGGCTAGCGGGGGTTTACAATGAGCAGTTCTTC.